This entry concerns a single T cell receptor beta chain. The sample contains more than one DNA sequence encoding this CDR3. The germline CDR1 and CDR2 sequences are SGHKS and YYEKEE (reference sequence). Trimming left V 0 bases short and J 4 bases short, with 10 bases between. There are 14 residues in the CDR3. The sample is drawn from a study of ipilimumab plus nivolumab after autologous stem cell transplantation. Sequenced by immunoSEQ multiplex PCR; TCRdb stores in-frame clones only, minus some. The profile shows some 25,000 clones, 86% of them singletons. The receptor was derived from a male donor with diffuse large B-cell lymphoma. The chain couples TRBV5-5 to TRBJ1-2; D is unresolved. The sample here was PBMCs, taken in a trial of ipilimumab plus nivolumab as post-transplant consolidation. This chain's CDR3 is CASSLEEGRYGYTF. The CDR3 DNA reads TGTGCCAGCAGCTTGGAAGAGGGCCGCTATGGCTACACCTTC.